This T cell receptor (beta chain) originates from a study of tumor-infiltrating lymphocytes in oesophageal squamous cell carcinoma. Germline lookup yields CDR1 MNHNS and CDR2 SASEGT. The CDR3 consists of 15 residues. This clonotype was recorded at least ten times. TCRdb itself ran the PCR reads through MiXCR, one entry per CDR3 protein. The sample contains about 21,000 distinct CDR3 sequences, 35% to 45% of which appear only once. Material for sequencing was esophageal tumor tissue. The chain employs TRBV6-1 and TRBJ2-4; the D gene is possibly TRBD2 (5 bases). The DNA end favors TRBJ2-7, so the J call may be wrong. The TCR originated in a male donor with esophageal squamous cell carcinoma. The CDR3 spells CASRVPGSTPYEQYF. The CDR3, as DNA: TGTGCCAGCAGAGTTCCGGGATCCACCCCCTACGAGCAGTACTTC.